This TCR beta chain is from a study of blood T cell repertoires in COVID-19. The overall study: From the United States, Italy and Spain came samples of acute and convalescent COVID-19. The cDNA or gDNA used as material had been derived from T cells, B-cell-depleted T cells, or PBMCs.

Authors' data handling: Scientists estimated how many nucleated cells there were by amplifying reference gene primers. Method: immunoSEQ multiplex PCR; TCRdb's copy keeps in-frame clones and lacks some. The V and J calls and clone size are taken from that table; D and trimming were inferred from the DNA. The sample holds around 70,000 clones, under 95% seen once. Trimming cost V 3 bases and J 2 bases; bases outside gene matches: 7. CDR1 and CDR2 from the germline V gene are SEHNR and FQNEAQ (reference sequence). The CDR3 is 15 amino acids. The source material was peripheral blood. The J gene is TRBJ2-7, the V gene TRBV7-9, with 7 bases that match TRBD1. The TCR was taken from a human donor in a cohort sampled during active COVID-19. CDR3 sequence (DNA): TGTGCCAGCAGCTTCCGGGACAGCCAACCCTACGAGCAGTACTTC. Its translation: CASSFRDSQPYEQYF.